A single sample is the source of the 6 T cell receptor beta chains below, sequenced in a study of blood T cell repertoires in COVID-19. The table came from immunoSEQ multiplex PCR; TCRdb's copy has only in-frame clones and leaves some out. The sample holds approximately 120,000 clones; about 70% are singletons and the top ten take 2% to 2.5%. Sequencing input: peripheral blood. These receptors came from a woman in her 70s with acute or convalescent COVID-19.

V gene TRBV20-1 combines with J gene TRBJ1-2; TRBD1 aligns across 10 bases. The V segment lost 3 bases and the J segment 6 bases; nucleotides outside the gene matches: 4. The CDR3 has 13 amino acids. Looked up from germline, CDR1 is DFQATT and CDR2 is SNEGSKA (reference sequence). The CDR3 region has the DNA TGCAGTGCTAGTTGGACAGGGGGTGATGGCTACACCTTC. This gives the protein CSASWTGGDGYTF.

Concerning this clone: Other DNA sequences within the sample encode an identical CDR3. This sequence joins TRBV27 and TRBJ1-1; possible D gene TRBD1, 6 bases. The CDR3 sequence is 14 residues long. The V end lost 4 bases, the J end lost 2 bases, and 11 bases lay between the germline ends. Germline loops: CDR1 MNHEY, CDR2 SMNVEV (reference sequence). The CDR3 is CASSSGTSNTEAFF. The CDR3 bases are TGTGCCAGCAGTTCCGGGACAAGCAACACTGAAGCTTTCTTT.

CDR3 in amino acids: CASSSPGTGTYGYTF. The CDR3 DNA follows: TGTGCCAGCAGTTCCCCCGGGACAGGGACCTATGGCTACACCTTC. The chain employs TRBV28 and TRBJ1-2; TRBD1 matches at 9 bases. V lost 4 bases and J lost 4; bases outside the gene matches: 7. Germline values: CDR1 MDHEN, CDR2 SYDVKM. The CDR3 has 15 residues.

V usage is TRBV6-5 and J usage is TRBJ2-3; 8 bases line up with TRBD2. V lost 0 bases to trimming and J lost 9 bases; unmatched junction nucleotides: 2. The germline gives CDR1 MNHEY, CDR2 SVGAGI. The CDR3 length is 13 residues. In DNA, the CDR3 is TGTGCCAGCAGTTACTCCCGGGGGGGCACGCAGTATTTT. Its protein product is CASSYSRGGTQYF.

CDR3 DNA: TGTGCCAGCAGCTTAGCTTTCAGCTACGAGCAGTACTTC. Amino acids: CASSLAFSYEQYF. This chain joins TRBV7-2 and TRBJ2-7; D remains ambiguous. The CDR3 length is 13 residues. CDR1 and CDR2 from the germline V gene are SGHTA and FQGNSA. V shed 0 bases and J shed 3 bases, with 6 bases lying between them.

This clone came up once. The CDR3 region has the DNA TGTGCCAGCAGTTTGTCCGGCAGGGTATACGAGCAGTACTTC. Translated: CASSLSGRVYEQYF. The chain uses TRBV27 and TRBJ2-7; maybe TRBD1 (5 bases). This CDR3 region has 14 residues. The germline V gene encodes CDR1 MNHEY and CDR2 SMNVEV (reference sequence). V was clipped by 3 bases and J by 4 bases, with 13 bases between them.